One and the same sample provided the 8 T cell receptor beta chains below, sequenced in a study of cytomegalovirus exposure and HLA in healthy donors. The PCR ran on 60 Vbeta and 13 Jbeta primers. TCRdb's table, derived via immunoSEQ multiplex PCR, lists solely in-frame clones and lacks some. This sample has hundreds of thousands of clones, with approximately 79% found just once. Sequencing used PBMCs. These TCRs come from a male donor in good health and CMV-seronegative.

This clone appeared a few times. As DNA, the CDR3 is TGCGCCAGCAGCCAAACGACGGGACAAATTCGTGAAAAACTGTTTTTT. This sequence encodes CASSQTTGQIREKLFF. The V call is TRBV4-1, the J call TRBJ1-4; D may be TRBD1 (6 bases). V was shortened by 2 bases and J by 7 bases, with 17 bases between the two germline ends. Germline V gene sequence: CDR1 MGHRA, CDR2 YSYEKL. This CDR3 spans 16 amino acids.

V gene TRBV6-1 combines with J gene TRBJ2-3, with TRBD2 identical over 9 bases. This CDR3 contains 18 residues. The germline CDR1 and CDR2 sequences are MNHNS and SASEGT. Trimming removed 3 bases from V and 3 bases from J; junction bases left unmatched: 13. The DNA for the CDR3 is TGTGCCAGCAGTGATGGTGGTTGGCGGGGGGGTTGGACAGATACGCAGTATTTT. Translated, it gives CASSDGGWRGGWTDTQYF.

The V gene is TRBV9, the J gene TRBJ2-5; the D gene is possibly TRBD2 (5 bases). The CDR3 is 14 amino acids. The germline V gene encodes CDR1 SGDLS and CDR2 YYNGEE. Trimming removed 0 bases at V and 4 bases at J, with 10 bases between. The CDR3, as DNA: TGTGCCAGCAGCGTAGGGGCAGGAGGAGAGACCCAGTACTTC. It is translated as CASSVGAGGETQYF.

V usage is TRBV6-1 and J usage is TRBJ2-7; TRBD1 matches 7 bases. The CDR3 spans 14 residues. The J segment lost 2 bases and the V segment lost 9 bases, leaving 10 bases of the junction unmatched. Looked up from germline, CDR1 is MNHNS and CDR2 is SASEGT. CDR3 sequence: CASIDRVETYEQYF. The DNA of the CDR3 is TGTGCCAGTATAGACAGGGTTGAAACCTACGAGCAGTACTTC.

CDR3 DNA: TGTGCCAGTAGTACGGCAGGGTCAGGGGTCGATGAGCAGTTCTTC. Protein sequence: CASSTAGSGVDEQFF. V usage is TRBV19 and J usage is TRBJ2-1; TRBD1 might be the D (6 bases). CDR3 size: 15 residues. Between the trimmed V and J ends, which lost 4 bases and 8 bases, there was a span of 18 bases. CDR1 is LNHDA and CDR2 is SQIVND in the germline V gene (reference sequence).

The chain employs TRBV6-5 and TRBJ2-7, with a tentative D call TRBD2 (6 bases). This CDR3 contains 15 residues. The germline V gene encodes CDR1 MNHEY and CDR2 SVGAGI. Trimming stripped 7 bases from V and 7 bases from J, with 23 bases between. DNA for the CDR3: TGTGCCAGCATTGCTCCGGGCGCCATTCGGGGGGAGCAGTACTTC. Amino acid sequence: CASIAPGAIRGEQYF.

The rearrangement joins TRBV5-4 to TRBJ2-1; 8 bases fit TRBD2. The CDR3 runs to 15 residues. Trimming took 5 bases from V and 7 from J; bases not matched to a gene: 11. Germline V gives CDR1 SGHNT, CDR2 YYREEE (reference sequence). The CDR3 bases are TGTGCCAGCAGACCTACTAGCGGCGCGGGGAATGAGCAGTTCTTC. Its translation is CASRPTSGAGNEQFF. The full variable domain, its missing parts supplied by reference TRBV5-4 and TRBJ2-1, is ETGVTQSPTHLIKTRGQQVTLRCSSQSGHNTVSWYQQALGQGPQFIFQYYREEENGRGNFPPRFSGLQFPNYSSELNVNALELDDSALYLCASRPTSGAGNEQFFGPGTRLTVL.

The chain uses TRBV5-1 and TRBJ2-7; TRBD1 might be the D (6 bases). Germline CDR1 reads SGHRS; CDR2 reads YFSETQ. V lost 7 bases, J lost 5 bases, and 16 bases lay in between. CDR3 length equals 13 residues. The CDR3 nucleotides read TGCGCCAGCCGGGACACCATGGGCCACGAGCAGTACTTC. It encodes CASRDTMGHEQYF.